The text below deals with one T cell receptor beta chain. The repertoire was sequenced with immunoSEQ multiplex PCR; TCRdb's copy has only in-frame clones and lacks some. The sample contains 87,000 or so clones, about 92% of which appear only once. The data stem from a study of technical replicates of blood from a few donors. This clonotype was sampled from a human donor in good health. What was sequenced was T cells isolated from PBMCs.

This CDR3 is CATSRGSGQSVGTIYF. The CDR3 nucleotides are TGTGCCACCAGCAGGGGTAGCGGTCAAAGCGTGGGCACCATATATTTT. The V and J genes are TRBV15 and TRBJ1-3; D not certain. With 3 bases removed from V and 9 bases from J, the gap between germline ends came to 21 bases. CDR1 is LNHNV and CDR2 is YYDKDF in the germline V gene (reference sequence). This CDR3 has 16 residues.